The 29 T cell receptor beta chains below were found in one sample sequenced in a study of cytomegalovirus exposure and HLA in healthy donors. The repertoire was sequenced with immunoSEQ multiplex PCR; TCRdb's copy has only in-frame clones and lacks some. The sample yields about 150,000 clones, approximately 84% seen once. What was sequenced was PBMCs. These receptors all stem from a man younger than 45 in good health and CMV-seropositive.

The CDR3 loop is CASSFFRDRGRTGELFF. The CDR3 nucleotides are TGCGCCAGCAGCTTTTTTCGGGACAGGGGGCGCACCGGGGAGCTGTTTTTT. This chain uses TRBV5-1 with TRBJ2-2; TRBD1 agrees at 12 bases. Trimming took 2 bases from V and 4 from J; bases not matched to a gene: 6. Germline-derived CDR1 and CDR2 are SGHRS and YFSETQ. The CDR3 length is 17 residues.

The gene calls are TRBV27 and TRBJ2-3, with D perhaps TRBD2 (6 bases). CDR3 size: 16 residues. In germline, CDR1 is MNHEY, CDR2 SMNVEV (reference sequence). Trimming shortened V by 4 bases and J by 2 bases, and 16 bases separated the two germline ends. The CDR3 region has the DNA TGTGCCAGCAGTTCCCTTGCGGGGAGACTCACAGATACGCAGTATTTT. Its translation is CASSSLAGRLTDTQYF.

The V call is TRBV2, the J call TRBJ1-4, with a possible D match to TRBD1 (6 bases). Between the trimmed V and J ends, which lost 3 bases and 4 bases, there was a span of 12 bases. CDR1 is SNHLY, CDR2 FYNNEI, per germline. The CDR3 sequence is 15 residues long. The CDR3 bases are TGTGCCAGCAGTGAGATTGTAGGGGGTAATGAAAAACTGTTTTTT. Translated: CASSEIVGGNEKLFF.

The V call is TRBV7-6, the J call TRBJ2-7; 7 nucleotides match TRBD1. V lost 5 bases and J lost 3; bases outside the gene matches: 10. This CDR3 is built from 15 residues. Germline CDR1 reads SGHVS; CDR2 reads FNYEAQ. The CDR3 protein is CASSLGRQGYYEQYF. The CDR3 bases are TGTGCCAGCAGCCTAGGGAGACAGGGATACTACGAGCAGTACTTC. The whole variable domain, remainder taken from reference TRBV7-6 and TRBJ2-7, is GAGVSQSPRYKVTKRGQDVALRCDPISGHVSLYWYRQALGQGPEFLTYFNYEAQQDKSGLPNDRFSAERPEGSISTLTIQRTEQRDSAMYRCASSLGRQGYYEQYFGPGTRLTVT.

V usage is TRBV18 and J usage is TRBJ2-7; TRBD2 might be the D (5 bases). The germline V and J ends were trimmed by 6 bases and 5 bases, with 11 bases remaining between them. CDR1 and CDR2 from the germline V gene are KGHSH and LQKENI. This CDR3 is 12 amino acids long. The CDR3 DNA follows: TGTGCCAGCTCTTGGCTCGGGGACGAGCAGTACTTC. Residues: CASSWLGDEQYF.

CDR3 nucleotide sequence: TGCGCCAGCAGCTCGGGGGGGGCTGCGACTGGCAACACCGGGGAGCTGTTTTTT. It is translated as CASSSGGAATGNTGELFF. This chain connects TRBV4-1 to TRBJ2-2; 8 nucleotides line up with TRBD2. The germline gives CDR1 MGHRA, CDR2 YSYEKL. The CDR3 has 18 amino acids. Trimming at V came to 5 bases and at J to 2 bases, leaving 13 bases not matched to a gene.

The chain has TRBV27 and TRBJ2-3; TRBD2 matches at 9 bases. V shed 4 bases and J 6 bases; nucleotides not matched to a gene: 8. CDR3 size: 15 residues. Per the germline V gene, CDR1 is MNHEY and CDR2 is SMNVEV (reference sequence). The CDR3 region has the DNA TGTGCCAGCAGTTCGCCACTAGCGGGTGGGGATACGCAGTATTTT. It is translated as CASSSPLAGGDTQYF.

This clone appeared a single time. The gene calls are TRBV2 and TRBJ1-2; 9 nucleotides agree with TRBD1. Germline-derived CDR1 and CDR2 are SNHLY and FYNNEI. This CDR3 has 16 amino acids. J was trimmed by 2 bases and V by 6 bases; bases with no gene match: 10. This chain's CDR3 is CASSATRDRVNYGYTF. In DNA form, the CDR3 reads TGTGCCAGCAGCGCCACTCGGGACAGGGTGAACTATGGCTACACCTTC.

The CDR3 DNA reads TGCGCCAGCAGTGGACAGGGCGGGGAGCAGTACTTC. Its translation: CASSGQGGEQYF. The chain uses TRBV10-2 and TRBJ2-7; TRBD1 matches at 7 bases. Looked up from germline, CDR1 is WSHSY and CDR2 is SAAADI. The CDR3 consists of 12 residues. J gave up 7 bases and V 4 bases, and 4 bases lay outside the gene matches.

This chain uses TRBV10-1 with TRBJ2-1; 11 bases align to TRBD2. Germline-derived CDR1 and CDR2 are WNHNN and SYGVQD (reference sequence). Trimming took 7 bases from V and 7 from J; bases not matched to a gene: 15. This CDR3 has 17 residues. The CDR3 sequence is CASTKGHLAGGMNEQFF. The CDR3 bases are TGCGCCAGCACTAAGGGGCATTTAGCGGGAGGGATGAATGAGCAGTTCTTC.

In nucleotides, the CDR3 is TGTGCCAGCAAGTTGCGAGAGACCCAGTACTTC. As protein: CASKLRETQYF. The chain links TRBV27 to TRBJ2-5; D is ambiguous. The CDR3 extends over 11 amino acids. CDR1 MNHEY and CDR2 SMNVEV come from the germline V gene (reference sequence). Deletions cut 7 bases from V and 4 bases from J, with 7 bases between.

As regards this clone: The same CDR3 can be traced to other DNA sequences in this sample. The chain joins TRBV6-6 to TRBJ1-1; D remains ambiguous. The CDR3 is 14 amino acids. Germline CDR1 is MNHNY and CDR2 is SVGAGI (reference sequence). Trimming shortened V by 4 bases and J by 4 bases, and 13 bases separated the two germline ends. In nucleotides, the CDR3 is TGTGCCAGCAGTTTTGGCAGCTCGGGCACTGAAGCTTTCTTT. The encoded protein is CASSFGSSGTEAFF.

This clone appeared many times. V usage is TRBV5-1 and J usage is TRBJ1-2; perhaps TRBD1 as D (6 bases). Germline V gives CDR1 SGHRS, CDR2 YFSETQ. The V end was cut by 1 base, the J end by 3 bases, with 13 bases between. The CDR3 is made up of 15 amino acids. CDR3 protein: CASSLLTGGYYGYTF. The CDR3, as DNA: TGCGCCAGCAGCTTGTTGACAGGCGGGTACTATGGCTACACCTTC.

The genes are TRBV11-2 and TRBJ1-1, with a possible D match to TRBD1 (6 bases). Germline loops: CDR1 SGHAT, CDR2 FQNNGV. The V end lost 2 bases, the J end lost 7 bases, and 11 bases lay between the germline ends. CDR3 length equals 13 residues. The CDR3 spells CASSLYTGSEAFF. The CDR3 DNA reads as TGTGCCAGCAGCTTATATACAGGGAGTGAAGCTTTCTTT.

V and J are TRBV5-1 and TRBJ1-2; TRBD1 aligns across 8 bases. The ends lost 0 bases at V and 5 bases at J; junction bases unmatched: 9. This CDR3 is built from 16 residues. CDR1 is SGHRS and CDR2 is YFSETQ in the germline V gene. The CDR3 is CASSLGESGGVYGYTF. CDR3 bases: TGCGCCAGCAGCTTGGGCGAGTCAGGGGGCGTGTATGGCTACACCTTC.

The chain recombines TRBV2 with TRBJ2-3; 8 nucleotides line up with TRBD2. V was clipped by 6 bases and J by 0 bases; unmatched bases: 5. The germline gives CDR1 SNHLY, CDR2 FYNNEI. CDR3 length equals 15 residues. Written as DNA, the CDR3 is TGTGCCAGCAGGGCTAGCGGGCCAAGCACAGATACGCAGTATTTT. Its protein is CASRASGPSTDTQYF.

CDR3 sequence: CASQVNQETQYF. In DNA, the CDR3 is TGTGCCAGTCAGGTGAACCAAGAGACCCAGTACTTC. This chain connects TRBV28 to TRBJ2-5; D ambiguous. Trimming removed 9 bases at V and 0 bases at J, with 8 bases between. This CDR3 spans 12 amino acids. Germline V gene data show CDR1 as MDHEN and CDR2 as SYDVKM.

The sample holds one count of this clone. Other DNA sequences in the sample encode the same CDR3. The gene calls are TRBV9 and TRBJ1-2; 8 bases map to TRBD1. The germline V gene encodes CDR1 SGDLS and CDR2 YYNGEE. V gave up 4 bases and J gave up 1 base; unmatched junction bases: 6. The CDR3 sequence is 15 residues long. In DNA form, the CDR3 reads TGTGCCAGCAGCCCCCGGACAGGGAGTAACTATGGCTACACCTTC. This translates into CASSPRTGSNYGYTF.

The genes are TRBV18 and TRBJ2-3; D might be TRBD2 (6 bases). Trimming took off 3 bases at V and 5 bases at J, with 15 bases between the two ends. The CDR3 runs 15 residues. Germline assignment: CDR1 KGHSH and CDR2 LQKENI. The CDR3 loop is CASSPKRELIDTQYF. CDR3 sequence (DNA): TGTGCCAGCTCACCGAAACGGGAGTTGATAGATACGCAGTATTTT.

The J gene is TRBJ1-1, the V gene TRBV6-5; 7 nucleotides align to TRBD1. CDR1 MNHEY and CDR2 SVGAGI come from the germline V gene. V dropped 6 bases and J dropped 3; count of bases not matched to a gene: 4. This CDR3 has 13 residues. The CDR3 sequence is CASRRDRDTEAFF. The CDR3 coding sequence is TGTGCCAGCAGGCGGGACAGAGACACTGAAGCTTTCTTT.

The V and J genes are TRBV6-1 and TRBJ2-3, with unresolved D. This CDR3 contains 11 residues. Deletions cut 8 bases from V and 5 bases from J, with 8 bases between. Germline CDR1 is MNHNS and CDR2 is SASEGT. CDR3 coding DNA: TGTGCCAGCCTTTACGGAGATACGCAGTATTTT. Its protein product is CASLYGDTQYF.

The gene calls are TRBV7-3 and TRBJ2-7; the match to TRBD2 covers 7 bases. V lost 1 base, J lost 7 bases, and 13 bases stayed unmatched. This CDR3 is 16 amino acids long. Per germline, CDR1 SGHTA and CDR2 FQGTGA. In nucleotides, the CDR3 is TGTGCCAGCAGCTTAAGGGTAGCGGGCTCCGAGGAGGAGCAGTACTTC. This translates into CASSLRVAGSEEEQYF.

The rearrangement uses TRBV6-5 and TRBJ1-2, with TRBD1 identical over 9 bases. This CDR3 contains 14 residues. Germline lookup yields CDR1 MNHEY and CDR2 SVGAGI. Trimming removed 7 bases from V and 4 bases from J; junction bases left unmatched: 7. The CDR3 protein is CASTPGQGGYGYTF. Written as DNA, the CDR3 is TGTGCCAGCACTCCGGGACAGGGTGGCTATGGCTACACCTTC.

The chain has TRBV4-3 and TRBJ1-5, with TRBD1 identical over 9 bases. The ends lost 1 base at V and 4 bases at J; junction bases unmatched: 2. Germline V CDR1 and CDR2: LGHNA, YSLEER. There are 15 residues in the CDR3. Here the CDR3 DNA reads TGCGCCAGCAGCCAAGGAGACAGGGGGAATCAGCCCCAGCATTTT. Protein sequence: CASSQGDRGNQPQHF.

The chain joins TRBV11-1 to TRBJ2-7; a weak D match, TRBD1 (6 bases). Germline assignment: CDR1 SGHAT and CDR2 FQDESV (reference sequence). This CDR3 comprises 16 residues. V was pared by 4 bases and J by 5 bases, with 21 bases between. CDR3 residues: CASSSQPPGTIHEQYF. DNA for the CDR3: TGTGCCAGCAGCTCTCAACCCCCCGGGACAATCCACGAGCAGTACTTC.

The chain recombines TRBV29-1 with TRBJ1-3; 7 bases match TRBD1. The CDR3 contains 14 residues. Germline CDR1 reads SQVTM; CDR2 reads ANQGSEA. V was clipped by 0 bases and J by 1 base; unmatched bases: 0. The chain's CDR3 is CSVEDRGSGNTIYF. The DNA of the CDR3 is TGCAGCGTTGAAGACAGGGGGTCTGGAAACACCATATATTTT. Full variable domain (rest looked up from reference TRBV29-1 and TRBJ1-3): SAVISQKPSRDICQRGTSLTIQCQVDSQVTMMFWYRQQPGQSLTLIATANQGSEATYESGFVIDKFPISRPNLTFSTLTVSNMSPEDSSIYLCSVEDRGSGNTIYFGEGSWLTVV.

V usage is TRBV2 and J usage is TRBJ2-3, with 7 nucleotides matching TRBD2. CDR1 and CDR2 from the germline V gene are SNHLY and FYNNEI. The CDR3 sequence is 16 residues long. Germline trimming cut 2 bases from V and 0 bases from J; bases unmatched to any gene: 5. CDR3 nucleotides: TGTGCCAGCAGTGAATACGGGGGGTCTAGCACAGATACGCAGTATTTT. Encoded protein: CASSEYGGSSTDTQYF.

The gene calls are TRBV7-9 and TRBJ1-1; the D gene is possibly TRBD1 (5 bases). This CDR3 spans 14 amino acids. CDR1 SEHNR and CDR2 FQNEAQ come from the germline V gene (reference sequence). V lost 3 bases and J lost 0, with 8 bases in between. CDR3 sequence (DNA): TGTGCCAGCAGCTTTGGGGCTATGAACACTGAAGCTTTCTTT. Translating gives CASSFGAMNTEAFF.

This sequence joins TRBV2 and TRBJ2-7, with 8 nucleotides matching TRBD2. Germline loops: CDR1 SNHLY, CDR2 FYNNEI. Trimming removed 6 bases from V and 3 bases from J; junction bases left unmatched: 4. The CDR3 sequence is 13 residues long. The CDR3 DNA reads as TGTGCCAGCAGGCCTCTAGCGGGCTACGAGCAGTACTTC. Its translation is CASRPLAGYEQYF.